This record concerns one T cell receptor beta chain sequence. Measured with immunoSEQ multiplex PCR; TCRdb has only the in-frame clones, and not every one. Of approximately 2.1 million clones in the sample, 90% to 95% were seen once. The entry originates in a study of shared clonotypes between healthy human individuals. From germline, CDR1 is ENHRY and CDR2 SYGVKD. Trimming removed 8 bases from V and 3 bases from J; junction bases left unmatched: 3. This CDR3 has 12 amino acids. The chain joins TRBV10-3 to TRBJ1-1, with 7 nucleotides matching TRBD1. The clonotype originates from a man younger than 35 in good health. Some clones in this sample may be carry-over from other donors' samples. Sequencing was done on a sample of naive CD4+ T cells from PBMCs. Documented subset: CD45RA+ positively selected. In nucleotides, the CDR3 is TGTGCCATCGGGGGGACAGACACTGAAGCTTTCTTT. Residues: CAIGGTDTEAFF.